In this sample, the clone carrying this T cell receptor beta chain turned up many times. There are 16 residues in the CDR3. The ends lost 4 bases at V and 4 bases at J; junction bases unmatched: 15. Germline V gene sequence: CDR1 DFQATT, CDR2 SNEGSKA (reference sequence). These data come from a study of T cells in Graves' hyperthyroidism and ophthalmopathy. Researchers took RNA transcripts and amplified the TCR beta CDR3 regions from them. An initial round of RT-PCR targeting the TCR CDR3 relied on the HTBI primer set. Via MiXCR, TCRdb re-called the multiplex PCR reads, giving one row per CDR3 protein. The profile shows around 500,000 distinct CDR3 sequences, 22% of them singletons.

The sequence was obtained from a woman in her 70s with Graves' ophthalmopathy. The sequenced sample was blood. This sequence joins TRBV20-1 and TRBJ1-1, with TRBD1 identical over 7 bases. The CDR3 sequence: CSAMVRGAGGSTEAFF. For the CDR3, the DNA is TGCAGTGCTATGGTTCGCGGGGCAGGGGGAAGCACTGAAGCTTTCTTT.